Here is one T cell receptor beta chain with its context. In this sample, this clone turned up a few times. This clone's antigen is unknown. Within one base of it there is no much larger clone, and no base qualities were kept. Library construction relied on the immunoSEQ multiplex PCR assay. The authors' pipeline ran thus. A statistical classification framework was built to diagnose cytomegalovirus status from the catalog of TCR beta chain sequences. The clones in this table, taken by TCRdb from immuneACCESS, are in-frame only. Not every clone is retained; where verified, under half of the shortfall comes from an unresolved V gene, and the cause of the rest is unknown. That table furnishes V, J and clone size, whereas the DNA furnished D and trimming. The sample contains a few hundred thousand clones, 70% to 90% of them found a single time. About 2.7% of the sample lies in the top ten. From the germline V gene (reference sequence), CDR1 is LNHDA and CDR2 is SQIVND. Spanning cysteine to phenylalanine, the CDR3 consists of 17 amino acids. The entry retains the CDR3 DNA only, 51 bases that are in frame from base 1. V has 3 bases trimmed and J has 5 bases trimmed; junction bases matching no gene number 11.

The donors were included in the validation cohort of some 120 subjects, a group kept apart from the approximately 700-subject first cohort. The data originate from a study of cytomegalovirus exposure and HLA in healthy donors listed by TCRdb under 2017. In the study overall: According to a later analysis, one platform produced both the 120 validation repertoires and the approximately 660 repertoires of the first cohort. To predict cytomegalovirus infection status, the study combined high-throughput TCR immunosequencing, statistical association of individual TCRs with disease status, and machine learning. The study aimed to test whether signatures of past pathogen exposure could be identified by cataloging public T cell receptors. Along with the roughly 670-subject first cohort, a separate validation cohort of over a hundred different subjects was used.

Points the paper makes about the study in general: The study listed 164 TCR beta chains as associated with cytomegalovirus. The classifier was reported to diagnose cytomegalovirus status with high specificity and sensitivity in both the original and validation cohorts. The validation cohort had no HLA typing available for a later analysis, so co-occurrence within that cohort was assessed over all 130 or so repertoires. The authors suggested that the approach could potentially be extended to other disease states and immunological phenotypes. A later analysis found that TCRs clustered in the first cohort also tended to co-occur in the approximately 120 validation repertoires, with 90% to 95% of cluster scores above 0. In vitro tests confirmed that a few of the cytomegalovirus-associated TCR beta chains recognize cytomegalovirus antigens. Most TCR sequences were seen in very few donors, while some public TCRs were found in many individuals.

The clonotype was recovered from a woman aged 18-35 years in good health and CMV-seronegative. This receptor chain uses TRBV19 and TRBJ2-2, and 8 bases in between align with TRBD1. Specimen: PBMCs. CDR3 protein: CASSIGTGITLTGELFF. The DNA is as follows: TGTGCCAGTAGTATCGGGACAGGAATTACCCTAACCGGGGAGCTGTTTTTT.